This T cell receptor (beta chain) is drawn from a study of shared clonotypes between healthy human individuals. Overall study context: Per donor, CD8 memory used one plate, CD8 naive used two, CD4 memory used three and CD4 naive used three.

The CDR3 is 16 amino acids. Germline CDR1 SGDLS, CDR2 YYNGEE. V dropped 4 bases and J dropped 5; count of bases not matched to a gene: 12. CD45RO-negative, CCR7-positively selected cells formed the naive CD8 fraction, excluding terminally differentiated effector memory CD45RA+ cells. Sequencing was performed with immunoSEQ multiplex PCR; in TCRdb, only in-frame clones are kept and a portion is missing. The sample yields roughly 2,000,000 clones, roughly 93% seen once. The genes are TRBV9 and TRBJ2-5; 9 bases align to TRBD2. The TCR sequence derives from a man between 18 and 29 years old in good health. Some clones in this sample may be carry-over from other donors' samples. The specimen sequenced was naive CD8+ T cells from PBMCs. The CDR3, as DNA: TGTGCCAGCAGCCCCCGGGTTAGCGGGAGTAGGGAGACCCAGTACTTC. Translating it yields CASSPRVSGSRETQYF.